This TCR beta chain emerged from a study of blood T cell repertoires in COVID-19. Overall study context: PBMCs, B-cell-depleted T cells, or T cells provided the cDNA or gDNA that made up the material.

In the source study's methods: Reference gene primers were amplified, and this amplification served to estimate nucleated cell counts. The method was immunoSEQ multiplex PCR; TCRdb's version includes in-frame clones alone and lacks a portion of them. D and trimming come from the DNA, and the V and J calls and clone size come from that table. The table includes about 140,000 clones, 85% to 90% detected once. Trimming removed 7 bases from V and 1 base from J; junction bases left unmatched: 9. From germline, CDR1 is SQVTM and CDR2 ANQGSEA. The CDR3 has 15 amino acids. The clonotype was recovered from an elderly woman with acute or convalescent COVID-19. The V gene is TRBV29-1, the J gene TRBJ2-7; TRBD2 agrees at 11 bases. The material sequenced was peripheral blood. Here the CDR3 reads CSATTGTSGSYEQYF. CDR3 in DNA: TGCAGCGCCACAACCGGGACTAGCGGTTCCTACGAGCAGTACTTC.